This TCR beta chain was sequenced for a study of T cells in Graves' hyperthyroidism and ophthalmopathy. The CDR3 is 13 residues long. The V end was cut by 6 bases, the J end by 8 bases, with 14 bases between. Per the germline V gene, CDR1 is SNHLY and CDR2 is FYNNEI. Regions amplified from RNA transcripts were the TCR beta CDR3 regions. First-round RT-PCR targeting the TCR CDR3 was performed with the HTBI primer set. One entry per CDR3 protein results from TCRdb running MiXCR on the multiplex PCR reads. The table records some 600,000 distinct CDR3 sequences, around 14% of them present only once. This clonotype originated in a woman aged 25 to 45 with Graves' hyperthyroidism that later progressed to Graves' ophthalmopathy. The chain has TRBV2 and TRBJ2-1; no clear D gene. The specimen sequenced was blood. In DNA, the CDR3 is TGTGCCAGCAGATTCTCCTATGGCGATGAGCAGTTCTTC. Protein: CASRFSYGDEQFF.